This T cell receptor beta chain was recovered during a study of T cells in Graves' hyperthyroidism and ophthalmopathy. Comment on this clonotype: One end of the junction fails to match germline, which may point to a read error.

Germline V gene data show CDR1 as KGHDR and CDR2 as SFDVKD. The CDR3 length is 15 residues. The PBMCs studied were ones that came from 8.5 to 10 ml fresh peripheral blood. TCR beta CDR3 regions were amplified from RNA transcripts. An initial round of RT-PCR targeting the TCR CDR3 relied on the HTBI primer set. TCRdb fed the multiplex PCR reads into MiXCR, producing one record per CDR3 protein. This sample yields about 340,000 distinct CDR3 sequences, of which 15% to 20% are seen a single time; under 55% belongs to the top ten. The sample comprised blood. The chain couples TRBV24-1 to TRBJ2-5; D is perhaps TRBD1 (5 bases). The sequence was obtained from a woman between 50 and 59 years old with Graves' hyperthyroidism. CDR3 amino acids: CATSDLDSSQGTQYF. The CDR3 region has the DNA TGTGCCACCAGTGATTTGGACAGTAGTCAAGGGACCCAGTACTTC.